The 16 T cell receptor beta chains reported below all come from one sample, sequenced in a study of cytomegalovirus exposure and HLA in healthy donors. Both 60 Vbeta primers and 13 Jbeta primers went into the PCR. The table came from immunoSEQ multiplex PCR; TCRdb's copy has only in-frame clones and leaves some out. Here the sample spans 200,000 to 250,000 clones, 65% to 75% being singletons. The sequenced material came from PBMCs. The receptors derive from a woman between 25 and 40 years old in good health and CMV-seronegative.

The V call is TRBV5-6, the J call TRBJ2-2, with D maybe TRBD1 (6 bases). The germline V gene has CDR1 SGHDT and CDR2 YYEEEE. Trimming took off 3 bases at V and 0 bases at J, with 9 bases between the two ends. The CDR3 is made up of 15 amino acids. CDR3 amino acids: CASSSGHPNTGELFF. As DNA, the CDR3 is TGTGCCAGCAGCTCGGGACACCCGAACACCGGGGAGCTGTTTTTT.

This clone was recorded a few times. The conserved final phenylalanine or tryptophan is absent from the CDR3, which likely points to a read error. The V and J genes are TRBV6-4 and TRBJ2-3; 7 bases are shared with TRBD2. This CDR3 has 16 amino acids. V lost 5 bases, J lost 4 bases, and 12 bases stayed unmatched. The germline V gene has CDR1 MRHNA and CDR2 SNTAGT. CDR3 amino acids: CASSPRGDGEPDTQYL. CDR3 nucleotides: TGTGCCAGCAGTCCCCGGGGGGACGGGGAGCCAGATACGCAGTATTTG.

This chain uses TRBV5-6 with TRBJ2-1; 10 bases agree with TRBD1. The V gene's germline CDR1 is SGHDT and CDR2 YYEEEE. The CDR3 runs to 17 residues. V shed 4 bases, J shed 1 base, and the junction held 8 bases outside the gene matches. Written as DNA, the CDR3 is TGTGCCAGCAGCCTGGACCGGGGACAGGGGTCCTACAATGAGCAGTTCTTC. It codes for CASSLDRGQGSYNEQFF.

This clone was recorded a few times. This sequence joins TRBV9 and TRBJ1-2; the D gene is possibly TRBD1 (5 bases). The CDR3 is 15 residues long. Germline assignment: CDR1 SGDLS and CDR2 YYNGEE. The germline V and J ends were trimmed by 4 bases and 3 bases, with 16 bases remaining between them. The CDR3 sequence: CASSPRQTSYYGYTF. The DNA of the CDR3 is TGTGCCAGCAGCCCCCGACAGACCTCCTACTATGGCTACACCTTC.

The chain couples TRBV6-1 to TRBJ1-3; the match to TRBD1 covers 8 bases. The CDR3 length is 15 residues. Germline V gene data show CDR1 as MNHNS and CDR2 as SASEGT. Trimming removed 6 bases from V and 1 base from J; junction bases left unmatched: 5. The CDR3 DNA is TGTGCCAGCAGCCCGGACAGGGAATCTGGAAACACCATATATTTT. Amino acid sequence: CASSPDRESGNTIYF.

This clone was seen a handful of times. The CDR3 spells CASSDRDNLNTEAFF. The CDR3 nucleotides are TGTGCCAGCAGTGATAGGGACAATTTGAACACTGAAGCTTTCTTT. This chain joins TRBV6-1 and TRBJ1-1; possible D gene TRBD1, 6 bases. V was clipped by 3 bases and J by 0 bases, with 11 bases between them. This CDR3 has 15 residues. Looked up from germline, CDR1 is MNHNS and CDR2 is SASEGT.

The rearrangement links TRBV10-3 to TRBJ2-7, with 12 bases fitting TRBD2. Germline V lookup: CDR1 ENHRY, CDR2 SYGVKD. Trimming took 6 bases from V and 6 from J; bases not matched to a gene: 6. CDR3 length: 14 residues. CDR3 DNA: TGTGCCATCAGACTGACTAGCGGGAGCCTCGAGCAGTACTTC. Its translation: CAIRLTSGSLEQYF.

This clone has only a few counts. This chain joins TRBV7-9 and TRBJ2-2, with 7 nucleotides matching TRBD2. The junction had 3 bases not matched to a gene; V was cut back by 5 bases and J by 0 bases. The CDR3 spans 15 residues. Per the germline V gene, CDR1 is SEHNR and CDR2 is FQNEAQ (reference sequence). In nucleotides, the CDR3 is TGTGCCAGCAGCCTGGGACTACCGAACACCGGGGAGCTGTTTTTT. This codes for CASSLGLPNTGELFF.

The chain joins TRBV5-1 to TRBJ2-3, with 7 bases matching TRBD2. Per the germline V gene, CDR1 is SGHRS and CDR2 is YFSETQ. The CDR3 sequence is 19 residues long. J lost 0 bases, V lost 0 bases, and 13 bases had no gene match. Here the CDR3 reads CASSLGVLSSGPSTDTQYF. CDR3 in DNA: TGCGCCAGCAGCTTGGGAGTTTTGTCTAGCGGTCCTAGCACAGATACGCAGTATTTT.

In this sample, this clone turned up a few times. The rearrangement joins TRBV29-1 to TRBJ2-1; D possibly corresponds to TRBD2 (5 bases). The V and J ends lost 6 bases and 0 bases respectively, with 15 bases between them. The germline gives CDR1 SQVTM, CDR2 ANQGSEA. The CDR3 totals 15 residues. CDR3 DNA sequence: TGCAGCGTGGAGTCCGGGGTCCGCTCCTACAATGAGCAGTTCTTC. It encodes CSVESGVRSYNEQFF.

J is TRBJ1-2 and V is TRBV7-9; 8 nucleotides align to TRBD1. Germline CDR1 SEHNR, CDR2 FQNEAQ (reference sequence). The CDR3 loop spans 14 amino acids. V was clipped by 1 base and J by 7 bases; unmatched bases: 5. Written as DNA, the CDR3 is TGTGCCAGCAGCTTAGTCCAGACAGGGGCTGGCTACACCTTC. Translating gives CASSLVQTGAGYTF.

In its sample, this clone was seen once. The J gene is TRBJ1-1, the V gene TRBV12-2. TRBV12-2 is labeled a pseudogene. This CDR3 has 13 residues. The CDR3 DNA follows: TGTGCAAGTCGCCGAGCGCCCGGGTCTGAAGCTTTCTTT. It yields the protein CASRRAPGSEAFF.

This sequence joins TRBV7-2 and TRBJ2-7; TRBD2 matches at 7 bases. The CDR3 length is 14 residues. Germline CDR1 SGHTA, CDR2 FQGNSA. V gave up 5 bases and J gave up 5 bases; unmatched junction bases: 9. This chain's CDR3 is CASSPMSSGHEQYF. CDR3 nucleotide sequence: TGTGCCAGCAGCCCGATGTCTAGCGGCCACGAGCAGTACTTC. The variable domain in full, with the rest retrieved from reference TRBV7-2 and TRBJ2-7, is GAGVSQSPSNKVTEKGKDVELRCDPISGHTALYWYRQSLGQGLEFLIYFQGNSAPDKSGLPSDRFSAERTGGSVSTLTIQRTQQEDSAVYLCASSPMSSGHEQYFGPGTRLTVT.

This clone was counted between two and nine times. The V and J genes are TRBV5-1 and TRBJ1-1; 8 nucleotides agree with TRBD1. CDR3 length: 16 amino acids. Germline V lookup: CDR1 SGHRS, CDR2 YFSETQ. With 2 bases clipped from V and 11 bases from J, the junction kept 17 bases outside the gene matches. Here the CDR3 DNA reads TGCGCCAGCAGCTTCTGGGACGGACTTATGAACAGGGGGGCTTTCTTT. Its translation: CASSFWDGLMNRGAFF.

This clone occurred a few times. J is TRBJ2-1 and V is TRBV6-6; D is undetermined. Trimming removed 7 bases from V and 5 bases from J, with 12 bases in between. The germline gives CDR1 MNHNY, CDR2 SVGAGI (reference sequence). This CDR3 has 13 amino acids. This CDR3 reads CASTNGGDNEQFF. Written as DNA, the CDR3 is TGTGCCAGCACCAACGGCGGTGACAATGAGCAGTTCTTC.

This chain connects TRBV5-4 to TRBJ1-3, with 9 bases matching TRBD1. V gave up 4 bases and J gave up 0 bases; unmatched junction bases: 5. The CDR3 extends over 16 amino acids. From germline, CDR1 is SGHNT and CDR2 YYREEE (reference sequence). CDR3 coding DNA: TGTGCCAGCAGCACCTTGGGACAGGGCTCTGGAAACACCATATATTTT. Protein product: CASSTLGQGSGNTIYF. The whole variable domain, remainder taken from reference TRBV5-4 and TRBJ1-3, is ETGVTQSPTHLIKTRGQQVTLRCSSQSGHNTVSWYQQALGQGPQFIFQYYREEENGRGNFPPRFSGLQFPNYSSELNVNALELDDSALYLCASSTLGQGSGNTIYFGEGSWLTVV.